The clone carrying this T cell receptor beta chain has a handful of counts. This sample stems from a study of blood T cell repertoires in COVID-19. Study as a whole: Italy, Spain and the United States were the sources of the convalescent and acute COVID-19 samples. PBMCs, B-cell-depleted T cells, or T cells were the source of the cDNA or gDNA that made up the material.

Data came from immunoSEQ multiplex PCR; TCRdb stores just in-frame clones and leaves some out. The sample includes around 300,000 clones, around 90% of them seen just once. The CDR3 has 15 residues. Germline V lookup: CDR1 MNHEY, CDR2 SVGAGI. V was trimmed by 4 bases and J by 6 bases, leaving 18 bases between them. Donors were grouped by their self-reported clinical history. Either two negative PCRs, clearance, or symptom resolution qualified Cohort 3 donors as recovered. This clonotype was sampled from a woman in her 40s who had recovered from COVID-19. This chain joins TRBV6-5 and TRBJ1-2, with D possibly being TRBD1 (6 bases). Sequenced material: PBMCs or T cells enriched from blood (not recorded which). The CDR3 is CASSFQQGVSHGYTF. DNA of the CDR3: TGTGCCAGCAGTTTTCAACAGGGAGTAAGTCATGGCTACACCTTC.